What follows are 2 T cell receptor beta chains derived from one specimen sequenced in a study of OX40 agonist ivuxolimab in advanced cancers. To prepare the library, the immunoSEQ multiplex PCR assay was applied. TCRdb provides this immuneACCESS table in a form limited to in-frame rearrangements. Some clones are lacking; in checked studies, under half of them reflect an unresolved V gene, and why the rest are absent is not known. The sample contains roughly 75,000 clones, approximately 90% of them found a single time. The ten most abundant clones make up around 6.5% of the sample. The input for sequencing was CD4+ or CD8+ T cells sorted from blood, taken in a trial of the OX40 agonist ivuxolimab. Receptors originate from an adult with an advanced solid tumor such as melanoma, head and neck, liver or kidney cancer.

The rearrangement joins TRBV15 to TRBJ2-1, with a possible D match to TRBD1 (6 bases). Between the trimmed V and J ends, which lost 0 bases and 8 bases, there was a span of 11 bases. The CDR3 contains 14 residues. The germline gives CDR1 LNHNV, CDR2 YYDKDF (reference sequence). CDR3 loop: CATSRDLQGYEQFF. Written as DNA, the CDR3 is TGTGCCACCAGCAGAGACCTACAGGGCTATGAGCAGTTCTTC.

The V gene is TRBV7-9, the J gene TRBJ2-7, with 10 bases matching TRBD1. Germline assignment: CDR1 SEHNR and CDR2 FQNEAQ (reference sequence). V shed 3 bases and J 6 bases; nucleotides not matched to a gene: 20. The CDR3 contains 19 residues. This CDR3 reads CASSFGGDRGTPPTLEQYF. The CDR3 DNA reads TGTGCCAGCAGCTTTGGAGGGGACAGGGGTACCCCACCAACCCTCGAGCAGTACTTC.